The TCR beta chain under discussion was sequenced for a study of blood T cell repertoires in COVID-19 (dated by TCRdb to about 2020). Regarding the study in general: Samples from collaborators originated in the United States, Italy and Spain and spanned both the acute and convalescent phases of COVID-19. The prospective study material was composed of cDNA or gDNA derived from T cells, B-cell-depleted T cells, or PBMCs. The dataset comprised deeply sampled blood TCRbeta repertoires from subjects exposed to, actively infected with, or recovered from COVID-19. A freely available public database, intended as a resource for researchers studying the immune response to SARS-CoV-2, is where the repertoires were released. The samples were drawn from the first 160 participants of the ongoing ImmuneRACE study and from more than 1,000 subjects provided by 6 global collaborators. Nearly every sample came with metadata listing a de-identified subject ID, COVID-19 status, age in years and sex. HLA class I and class II types, where available, came from metadata supplied by the sample provider rather than from assay-based typing.

TCRbeta CDR3 regions were amplified from genomic DNA using the immunoSEQ Assay, a bias-controlled multiplex PCR. Per the authors' processing: Nucleated cell counts per sample were estimated from amplification of reference gene primers within the assay. To quantify the absolute abundance of each unique TCRbeta CDR3 rearrangement, sequence reads were collapsed and filtered. For each sample, productive Simpson clonality was calculated by taking the square root of Simpson's diversity index across productive rearrangements. Held by TCRdb, this immuneACCESS table contains in-frame sequences only and omits some clones. Under half of the omission traces to an unresolved V gene where checked; the cause of the rest is unknown. The V and J calls and clone size are taken from that table; D and trimming were inferred from the DNA. This sample holds roughly 200,000 clones; about 85% were observed only once. The biggest ten clones account for around 20% of the sample.

CDR3 length: 12 amino acids, cysteine to phenylalanine. The retained sequence is limited to the CDR3, 36 bases, with the frame set at the first base. The germline V gene specifies SQVTM as CDR1 and ANQGSEA as CDR2. The junction carries 13 bases between V and J, which are trimmed by 5 bases and 5 bases respectively. What the study reported, not specific to this receptor: The amount of clinical and demographic metadata varied by source and participant and was provided uncurated.

This clone was counted once. Its recognized antigen is unknown. No base quality information exists; no much larger clone differs at one position. In the prospective study, participants were roughly 18 to 100 years old, resided in fewer than 25 geographic areas of the United States, and were enrolled through a virtual design. In the prospective study, participants were assigned to cohorts based on the clinical history participants reported in a screening survey and a study questionnaire. For ImmuneRACE Cohort 3, a participant was defined as recovered based on two consecutive negative NP/OP PCR tests, clearance by a healthcare professional, or resolution of symptoms. In the prospective study, mobile phlebotomists collected whole blood, serum and a nasopharyngeal or oropharyngeal swab from each participant. Over an approximately 2-month period, participants in the prospective study had the option of providing additional blood draws and questionnaires. Blood samples from the prospective study were shipped frozen or at room temperature prior to DNA extraction.

Sample: PBMCs or T cells enriched from blood (not recorded which). The TCR was taken from a man aged 40-50 years who had recovered from COVID-19. This sequence uses TRBV29-1 and TRBJ2-7, with no D gene named confidently. The CDR3 here reads CSVSVDLHEQYF. The nucleotide sequence is given as TGCAGCGTTTCTGTAGATCTCCACGAGCAGTACTTC.